This TCR beta chain came from a study of blood T cell repertoires in COVID-19 (dated by TCRdb to 2018 to 2020). Regarding the complete study: Collaborator samples came from the United States, Italy and Spain and covered acute and convalescent phases of COVID-19. The prospective study material was composed of cDNA or gDNA derived from T cells, B-cell-depleted T cells, or PBMCs. The dataset comprised deeply sampled blood TCRbeta repertoires from subjects exposed to, actively infected with, or recovered from COVID-19. The repertoires were made available in a free public database intended to serve as a resource for research on the immune response to SARS-CoV-2. Samples came from the ongoing ImmuneRACE study (first 160 participants) plus 1,254 subjects from 6 global collaborators. Sample metadata almost always included a de-identified subject ID, COVID-19 status, age in years and sex. Where available, HLA class I and class II types were taken from metadata supplied by the sample provider and were not determined by assay-based typing. Overall study results and their limits: The quantity of clinical and demographic metadata differed by source and by participant and was supplied without curation.

Another Seattle source contributed samples from volunteer blood donors who had recovered from COVID-19. The collaborating institutions used their own protocols to collect whole blood in K2EDTA tubes. For TCRbeta analysis, collaborators shipped samples as frozen whole blood, isolated PBMCs, or DNA extracted from either of those sample types. TCRbeta CDR3 regions were amplified from genomic DNA using the immunoSEQ Assay, a bias-controlled multiplex PCR. The study's processing was this. Within the assay, amplification of reference gene primers was used to estimate how many nucleated cells each sample contained. To quantify the absolute abundance of each unique TCRbeta CDR3 rearrangement, sequence reads were collapsed and filtered. For each sample, productive Simpson clonality was calculated by taking the square root of Simpson's diversity index across productive rearrangements. What TCRdb holds here is the immuneACCESS table cut down to in-frame rearrangements. Part of the clones is not present; checked against another copy, under half of the missing clones reflect an unresolved V gene, and the others are unexplained. The V and J calls and clone size were taken over from that table, and D and trimming were inferred from the DNA. The sample records roughly 240,000 clones, 75% to 90% of which are singletons. The ten largest clones represent 3.5% to 5.5% of the sample.

From the germline V gene (reference sequence), CDR1 is LGHDT and CDR2 is YNNKEL. From its cysteine to its phenylalanine, the CDR3 spans 16 amino acids. Just the 48-base CDR3 DNA is kept, in frame starting at base 1. Trimming at the junction amounts to 4 bases on V and 7 bases on J, and the germline ends lie 17 bases apart. As regards this clone: Its antigen is still unknown. It has no much larger one-base neighbor in the sample; base qualities were not kept.

Recombination linked TRBV3-1 (or the pseudogene TRBV3-2) to TRBJ1-6; 5 matching bases give a weak D call of TRBD1. This TCR was sampled from a man between 60 and 75 years old who had recovered from COVID-19. Sample: peripheral blood. The CDR3 corresponds to CASSPPGNFGNSPLHF. DNA sequence: TGTGCCAGCAGCCCTCCAGGGAATTTTGGGAATTCACCCCTCCACTTT.